This TCR beta chain was identified during a study of blood T cell repertoires in COVID-19. In the source study's methods: Scientists estimated how many nucleated cells there were by amplifying reference gene primers. Data came from immunoSEQ multiplex PCR; TCRdb stores just in-frame clones and leaves some out. V, J and clone size are those of that table, while D and trimming were read from the DNA. The repertoire holds 200,000 to 250,000 clones, with about four fifths as singletons. V was pared by 0 bases and J by 2 bases, with 10 bases of the junction left unmatched. This CDR3 is 18 amino acids long. CDR1 is SGHRS, CDR2 YFSETQ, per germline.

The specimen sequenced was peripheral blood. The chain uses TRBV5-1 and TRBJ2-1; TRBD2 agrees at 8 bases. The TCR comes from a man older than 75 with acute or convalescent COVID-19. CDR3 residues: CASSLGLAGRLTYNEQFF. DNA for the CDR3: TGCGCCAGCAGCTTGGGGTTAGCGGGGAGGCTAACCTACAATGAGCAGTTCTTC.